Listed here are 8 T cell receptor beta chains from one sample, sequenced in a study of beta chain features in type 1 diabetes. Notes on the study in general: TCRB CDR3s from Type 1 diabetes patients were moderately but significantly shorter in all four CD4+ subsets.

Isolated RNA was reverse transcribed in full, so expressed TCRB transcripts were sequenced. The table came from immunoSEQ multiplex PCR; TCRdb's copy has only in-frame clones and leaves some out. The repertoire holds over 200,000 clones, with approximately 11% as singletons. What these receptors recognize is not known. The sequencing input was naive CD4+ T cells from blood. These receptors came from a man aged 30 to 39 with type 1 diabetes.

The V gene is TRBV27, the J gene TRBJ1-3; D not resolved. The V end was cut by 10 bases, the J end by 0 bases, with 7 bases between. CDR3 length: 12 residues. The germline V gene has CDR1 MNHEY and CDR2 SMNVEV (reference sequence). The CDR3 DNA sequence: TGTGCCACCCGGAGCTCTGGAAACACCATATATTTT. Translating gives CATRSSGNTIYF.

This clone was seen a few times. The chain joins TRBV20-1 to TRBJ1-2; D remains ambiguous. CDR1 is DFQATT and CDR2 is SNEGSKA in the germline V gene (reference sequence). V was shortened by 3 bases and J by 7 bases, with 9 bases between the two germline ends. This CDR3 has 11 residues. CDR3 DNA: TGCAGTGCTAGCGTTCCTCGTGGCTACACCTTC. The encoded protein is CSASVPRGYTF.

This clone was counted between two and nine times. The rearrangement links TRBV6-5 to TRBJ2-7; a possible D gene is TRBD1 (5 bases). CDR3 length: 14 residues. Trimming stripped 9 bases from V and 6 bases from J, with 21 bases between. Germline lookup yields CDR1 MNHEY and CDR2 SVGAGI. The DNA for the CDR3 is TGTGCCAGTACCCCTCCAGGGAAAGATAGCGAGCAGTACTTC. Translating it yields CASTPPGKDSEQYF.

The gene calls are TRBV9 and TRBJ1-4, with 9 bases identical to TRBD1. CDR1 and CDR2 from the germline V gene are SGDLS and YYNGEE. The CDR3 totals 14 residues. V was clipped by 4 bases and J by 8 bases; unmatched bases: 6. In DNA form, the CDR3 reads TGTGCCAGCAGCACCCGGACAGGGGAGGAAAAACTGTTTTTT. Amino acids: CASSTRTGEEKLFF.

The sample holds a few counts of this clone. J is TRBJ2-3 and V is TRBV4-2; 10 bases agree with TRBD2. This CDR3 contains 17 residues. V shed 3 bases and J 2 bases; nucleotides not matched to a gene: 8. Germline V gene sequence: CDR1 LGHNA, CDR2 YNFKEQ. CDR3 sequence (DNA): TGTGCCAGCAGCCAGGTCTCTAGCGGGGGTACCACAGATACGCAGTATTTT. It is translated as CASSQVSSGGTTDTQYF.

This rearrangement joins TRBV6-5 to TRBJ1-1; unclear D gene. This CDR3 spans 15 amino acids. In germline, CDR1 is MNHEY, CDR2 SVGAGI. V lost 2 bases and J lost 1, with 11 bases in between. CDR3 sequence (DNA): TGTGCCAGCAGTTACGTTTCCGGGAGGAACACTGAAGCTTTCTTT. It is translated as CASSYVSGRNTEAFF.

The CDR3 DNA reads TGCAGCGTTGATGACAGTAACTATGGCTACACCTTC. Translated, it gives CSVDDSNYGYTF. This chain links TRBV29-1 with TRBJ1-2; maybe TRBD1 (5 bases). The V and J ends lost 3 bases and 1 base respectively, with 6 bases between them. CDR3 size: 12 residues. Germline V gene lookup returns CDR1 SQVTM and CDR2 ANQGSEA.

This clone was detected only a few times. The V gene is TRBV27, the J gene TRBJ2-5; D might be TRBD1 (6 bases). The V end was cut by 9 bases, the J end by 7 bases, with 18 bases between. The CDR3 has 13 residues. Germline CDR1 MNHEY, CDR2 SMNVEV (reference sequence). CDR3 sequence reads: CASRPPLGGTQYF. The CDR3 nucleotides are TGTGCCAGTCGCCCGCCGCTAGGGGGGACCCAGTACTTC.